This TCR beta chain was sequenced during a study of T-cell reconstitution after alpha-beta-depleted transplantation in children. General study results and limits: T-cell numbers and diversity, one year after transplant, stemmed largely from T cells that were newly produced. For some patients, TCRbeta diversity was high at day 60 because of recipient T cells and thymic progenitors that survived. Several hundred graft clones that had expanded were reportedly the source of alpha-beta T cells about two months after transplant.

Germline loops: CDR1 MGHRA, CDR2 YSYEKL. The CDR3 consists of 17 residues. V dropped 1 base and J dropped 3 bases, with 16 bases sitting between them. During its preparation, the TCRbeta library received unique molecular identifiers. Each CDR3 protein gets one entry after TCRdb re-called the PCR reads with MiXCR. Here the sample spans some 840,000 distinct CDR3 sequences, roughly 15% being singletons. Concerning this clonotype: Antigen specificity is unknown.

This receptor was taken from a male patient younger than 18 who had a stem cell transplant for acute lymphoblastic leukemia, so the T cells may come from the graft donor. The V call is TRBV4-1, the J call TRBJ2-1; D gene unclear. The sample was PBMCs, mostly from graft donor cells, taken 360 days after TCRalphabeta/CD19-depleted stem cell transplant. CDR3 sequence reads: CASSQVGRRGFYNEQFF. The CDR3 DNA reads as TGCGCCAGCAGCCAAGTTGGACGGAGAGGCTTCTACAATGAGCAGTTCTTC.